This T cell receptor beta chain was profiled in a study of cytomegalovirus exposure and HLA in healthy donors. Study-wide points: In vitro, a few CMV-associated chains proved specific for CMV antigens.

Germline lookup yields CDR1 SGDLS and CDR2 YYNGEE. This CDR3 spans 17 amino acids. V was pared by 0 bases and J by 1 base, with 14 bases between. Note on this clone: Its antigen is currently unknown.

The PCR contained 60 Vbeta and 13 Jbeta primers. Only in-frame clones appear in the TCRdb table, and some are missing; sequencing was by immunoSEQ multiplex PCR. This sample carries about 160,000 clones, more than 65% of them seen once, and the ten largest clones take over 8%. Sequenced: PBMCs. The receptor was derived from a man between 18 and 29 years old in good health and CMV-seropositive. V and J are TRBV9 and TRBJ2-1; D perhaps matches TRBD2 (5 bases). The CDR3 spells CASSVGERIMSYNEQFF. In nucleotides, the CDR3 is TGTGCCAGCAGCGTAGGCGAGCGGATAATGTCCTACAATGAGCAGTTCTTC. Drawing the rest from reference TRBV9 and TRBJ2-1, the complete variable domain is DSGVTQTPKHLITATGQRVTLRCSPRSGDLSVYWYQQSLDQGLQFLIQYYNGEERAKGNILERFSAQQFPDLHSELNLSSLELGDSALYFCASSVGERIMSYNEQFFGPGTRLTVL.